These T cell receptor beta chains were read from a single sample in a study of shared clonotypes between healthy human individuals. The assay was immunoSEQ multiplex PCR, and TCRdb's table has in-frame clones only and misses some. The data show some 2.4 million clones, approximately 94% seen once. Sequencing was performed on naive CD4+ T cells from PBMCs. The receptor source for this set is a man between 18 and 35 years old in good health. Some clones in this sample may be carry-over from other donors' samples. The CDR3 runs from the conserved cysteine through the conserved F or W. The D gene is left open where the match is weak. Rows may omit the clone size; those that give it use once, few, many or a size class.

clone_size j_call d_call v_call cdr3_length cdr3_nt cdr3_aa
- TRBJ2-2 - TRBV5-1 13 TGCGCCAGCAGCGGCAGGAACACCGGGGAGCTGTTTTTT CASSGRNTGELFF
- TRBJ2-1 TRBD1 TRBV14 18 TGTGCCAGCAGCCAAGTCCTCGACGACAGGGGCCCCTACAATGAGCAGTTCTTC CASSQVLDDRGPYNEQFF
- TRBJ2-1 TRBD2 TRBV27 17 TGTGCCAGCAGCTCACCGGGACTAGCGGGAGGGGTCAATGAGCAGTTCTTC CASSSPGLAGGVNEQFF
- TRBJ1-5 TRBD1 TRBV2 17 TGTGCCAGCAGTGATCGGGGACAGAGTATTAGCAATCAGCCCCAGCATTTT CASSDRGQSISNQPQHF
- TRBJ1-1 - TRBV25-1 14 TGTGCCAGCGTATCAGGGGTTGGGAACACTGAAGCTTTCTTT CASVSGVGNTEAFF
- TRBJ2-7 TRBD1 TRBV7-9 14 TGTGCCAGCAGCGTCGGACAGGGGAGCTACGAGCAGTACTTC CASSVGQGSYEQYF
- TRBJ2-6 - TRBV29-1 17 TGCAGCGTTAAGGGCAGGACGGGGGCGGGGGGGGCCAACGTCCTGACTTTC CSVKGRTGAGGANVLTF
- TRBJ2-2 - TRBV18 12 TGTGCCAGCTCACCAAATGACGGGGAGCTGTTTTTT CASSPNDGELFF
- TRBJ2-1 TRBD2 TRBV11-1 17 TGTGCCAGCAGCTTAAAAGGACTAGCGGGAGGAAACAATGAGCAGTTCTTC CASSLKGLAGGNNEQFF
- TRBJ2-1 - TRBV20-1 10 TGCAGTGCTGAGGACAACGAGCAGTTCTTC CSAEDNEQFF
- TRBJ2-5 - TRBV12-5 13 TGTGCTAGTGGTCCCTCTGGGGGGGAGACCCAGTACTTC CASGPSGGETQYF
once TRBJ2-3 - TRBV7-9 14 TGTGCCAGCAGCTTAAAAGCTAGCACAGATACGCAGTATTTT CASSLKASTDTQYF
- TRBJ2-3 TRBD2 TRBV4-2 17 TGTGCCAGCAGCCAGGAAACTAGCGGGGGGCCGGGAGATACGCAGTATTTT CASSQETSGGPGDTQYF
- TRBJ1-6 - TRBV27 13 TGTGCCAGCAGTGATAGATATAATTCACCCCTCCACTTT CASSDRYNSPLHF
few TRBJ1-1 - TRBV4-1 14 TGCGCCAGCAGCCAAGCCTTCCTGAACACTGAAGCTTTCTTT CASSQAFLNTEAFF
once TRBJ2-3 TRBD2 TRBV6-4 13 TGTGCCAGCAGTCGGGGGGGGGCAGATACGCAGTATTTT CASSRGGADTQYF
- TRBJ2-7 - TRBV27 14 TGTGCCAGCAGTTGGGGGATAGAGGCCTACGAGCAGTACTTC CASSWGIEAYEQYF
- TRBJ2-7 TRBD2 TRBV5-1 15 TGCGCCAGCAGCTTGGGTGGGAGGGGACGCTACGAGCAGTACTTC CASSLGGRGRYEQYF
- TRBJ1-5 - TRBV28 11 TGTGCCAGCAGTTTAAGAGAGCCCCAGCATTTT CASSLREPQHF
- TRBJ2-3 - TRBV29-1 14 TGCAGCGTTGAAGAGAACAGGAGGCCAGATACGCAGTATTTT CSVEENRRPDTQYF